The TCR beta chain under discussion was sequenced for a study of post-analysis software for immune sequencing data. As for this clonotype: Its target is unknown.

Findings and limits, study-wide: Controls showed lower frequencies than patients for five or six TRBV segments, and TRBV5-6, TRBV5-1 and TRBV20-1 were among these.

CDR1 SGHKS and CDR2 YYEKEE come from the germline V gene (reference sequence). V was trimmed by 4 bases and J by 1 base, leaving 19 bases between them. This CDR3 is 17 amino acids long. Prepared libraries of TCR beta cDNA carried unique molecular identifiers. TCRdb called the PCR reads again in MiXCR, with one record for every CDR3 protein. Of fewer than 550,000 distinct CDR3 sequences in the sample, 34% were seen once. The sequence was collected from a girl under 18 with multiple sclerosis. Source material: blood. The chain combines TRBV5-5 with TRBJ2-3; TRBD1 is a possible D gene (6 bases). The CDR3 sequence: CASSAIVGAVGTDTQYF. CDR3 DNA: TGTGCCAGCAGCGCAATAGTGGGGGCGGTGGGCACAGATACGCAGTATTTT.